The T cell receptor beta chain under discussion was sequenced for a study of blood T cell repertoires in COVID-19. Per the original methods: Quantification of nucleated cells was approximated via reference gene primer amplification. Here immunoSEQ multiplex PCR was the method, and the copy in TCRdb shows in-frame clones only, minus some. The V and J calls and the clone size are those of that table, but D and trimming were determined from the DNA. The sample gives 80,000 to 95,000 clones, approximately 71% of which show up once; around 4.5% is in the top ten. V lost 1 base and J lost 4, with 10 bases in between. Germline CDR1 LNHNV, CDR2 YYDKDF (reference sequence). The CDR3 runs to 14 residues.

The TCR sequence derives from a woman in her forties or fifties with acute or convalescent COVID-19. This rearrangement joins TRBV15 to TRBJ1-1, with a tentative D call TRBD1 (5 bases). Material: peripheral blood. This CDR3 reads CATSRAGGGTEAFF. The CDR3 DNA reads as TGTGCCACCAGCAGAGCGGGGGGTGGCACTGAAGCTTTCTTT.